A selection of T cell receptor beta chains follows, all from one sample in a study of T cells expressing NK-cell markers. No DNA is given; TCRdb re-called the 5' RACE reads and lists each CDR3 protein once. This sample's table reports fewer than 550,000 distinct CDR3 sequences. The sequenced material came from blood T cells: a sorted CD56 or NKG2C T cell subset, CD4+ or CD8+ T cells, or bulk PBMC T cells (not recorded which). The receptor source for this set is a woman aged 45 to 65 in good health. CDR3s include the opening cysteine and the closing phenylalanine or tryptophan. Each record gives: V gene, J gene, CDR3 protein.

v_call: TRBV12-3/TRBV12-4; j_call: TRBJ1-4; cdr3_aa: CASSSLDRNEKLFF
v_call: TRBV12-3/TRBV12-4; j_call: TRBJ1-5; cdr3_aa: CASSLPVGASNQPQHF
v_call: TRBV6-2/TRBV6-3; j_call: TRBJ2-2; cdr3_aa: CASRPTGTGELFF
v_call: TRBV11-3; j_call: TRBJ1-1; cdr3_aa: CASSLDPGTSEAFF
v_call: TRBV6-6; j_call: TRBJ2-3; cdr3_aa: CASSYNLPSGSRPDTQYF
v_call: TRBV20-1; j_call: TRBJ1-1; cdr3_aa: CSAPPTRDTEAFF
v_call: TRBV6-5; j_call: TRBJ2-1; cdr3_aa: CASSYSQASDEQFF
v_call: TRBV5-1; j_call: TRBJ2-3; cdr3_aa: CASSLAGTYDTQYF
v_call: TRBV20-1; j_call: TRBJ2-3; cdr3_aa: CSAREGGHTQYF
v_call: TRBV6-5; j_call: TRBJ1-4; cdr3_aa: CASRSPGEGEKLFF
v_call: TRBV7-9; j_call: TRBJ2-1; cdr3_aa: CASSLTATYNEQFF
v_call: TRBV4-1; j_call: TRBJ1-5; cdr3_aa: CASSPPGQGSNQPQHF
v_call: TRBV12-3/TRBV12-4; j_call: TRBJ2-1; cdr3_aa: CASARSSYNEQFF
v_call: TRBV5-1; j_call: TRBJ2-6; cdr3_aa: CATRIAGANVLTF
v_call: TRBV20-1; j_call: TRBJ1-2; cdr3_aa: CSAPDRGNYGYTF